This TCR beta chain was documented in a study of CXCR3-negative and CXCR3-positive naive CD8 T cells. Study-wide points: Naive CXCR3-positive and CXCR3-negative cells shared similar TRBV-TRBJ usage, unlike memory cells.

Libraries were UMI-labeled 5' RACE TRB cDNA. TCRdb re-analyzed the 5' RACE reads; it lists each CDR3 protein once, without DNA. Here the sample table reports about 130,000 distinct CDR3 sequences. CD8+ T cell subsets were each sorted in triplicate, about 310,000 cells apiece. The naive CD8+ gate required CD45RO-CCR7+CD27+CD95- phenotype. The CDR3 contains 13 residues. Germline CDR1 MDHEN, CDR2 SYDVKM. Comments on this clonotype: The antigen remains undetermined.

The sequencing input was naive CXCR3- CD8+ T cells from blood. The subset: CD45RO-CCR7+CD27+CD95- naive CD8+ T cells lacking CXCR3 (TNR3-). The clonotype was recovered from a human donor in good health. Some clones in this sample may be carry-over from other donors' samples. This sequence joins TRBV28 and TRBJ2-5. CDR3: CASSLNNQETQYF.